These 10 T cell receptor beta chains were sequenced from one sample in a study of blood T cells in healthy people across ages. With a J-beta primer mix and a sample-barcoded 5' primer, a second PCR ran roughly 6 to 12 cycles. TCRdb redid the calling of the 5' RACE reads with MiXCR, one entry per CDR3 protein. The repertoire holds 1.5 million to 2 million distinct CDR3 sequences, with around 36% as singletons. The sequenced material came from blood. The receptors come from a woman in her 30s in good health.

To note about this clonotype: This may come from a read error, since a much larger clone is one base off. This chain connects TRBV20-1 to TRBJ2-7; D perhaps matches TRBD2 (5 bases). From germline, CDR1 is DFQATT and CDR2 SNEGSKA (reference sequence). The CDR3 consists of 13 residues. Trimming took 3 bases from V and 5 from J, leaving 14 bases between them. CDR3 sequence reads: CSASSDYLNEQYF. CDR3 nucleotides: TGCAGTGCTAGCTCCGACTACCTGAACGAGCAGTACTTC.

The V gene is TRBV20-1, the J gene TRBJ2-7; unclear D gene. This CDR3 region has 13 residues. Trimming stripped 0 bases from V and 5 bases from J, with 11 bases between. Germline values: CDR1 DFQATT, CDR2 SNEGSKA (reference sequence). In nucleotides, the CDR3 is TGCAGTGCTAGAGATATAGGTACCCACGAGCAGTACTTC. It specifies CSARDIGTHEQYF.

This clonotype was seen a few times. This chain joins TRBV20-1 and TRBJ2-7; D may correspond to TRBD1 or TRBD2 (6 bases each). Germline loops: CDR1 DFQATT, CDR2 SNEGSKA (reference sequence). Trimming stripped 0 bases from V and 6 bases from J, with 18 bases between. CDR3 length: 15 amino acids. The CDR3 loop is CSARDTGGRGGEQYF. For the CDR3, the DNA is TGCAGTGCTAGAGATACGGGTGGCAGGGGAGGCGAGCAGTACTTC.

This clonotype was seen a few times. The chain recombines TRBV7-3 with TRBJ1-1; possible D gene TRBD1, 5 bases. Germline V gene sequence: CDR1 SGHTA, CDR2 FQGTGA. The CDR3 is 14 amino acids. The V and J ends lost 2 bases and 4 bases respectively, with 11 bases between them. This chain's CDR3 is CASSLSPGGTEAFF. CDR3 nucleotide sequence: TGTGCCAGCAGCTTATCGCCCGGGGGCACTGAAGCTTTCTTT.

This clonotype showed up just a few times. V and J are TRBV5-6 and TRBJ2-3, with D hard to call. Germline CDR1 SGHDT, CDR2 YYEEEE. CDR3 length: 14 amino acids. Trimming shortened V by 2 bases and J by 3 bases, and 10 bases separated the two germline ends. CDR3 nucleotides: TGTGCCAGCAGCTTCGGGCAGCTAACAGATACGCAGTATTTT. Its translation is CASSFGQLTDTQYF. The whole variable domain, remainder taken from reference TRBV5-6 and TRBJ2-3, is DAGVTQSPTHLIKTRGQQVTLRCSPKSGHDTVSWYQQALGQGPQFIFQYYEEEERQRGNFPDRFSGHQFPNYSSELNVNALLLGDSALYLCASSFGQLTDTQYFGPGTRLTVL.

This chain links TRBV7-6 with TRBJ2-5; D not resolved. The tail of the sequence fits TRBJ2-7 better, so the J call may be wrong. The CDR3 is 16 amino acids. CDR1 and CDR2 (germline): SGHVS, FNYEAQ. The CDR3 DNA sequence: TGTGCCAGCAGCCCTTCGATGACCCAAATTGTCCACGAGCAGTACTTC. Translation: CASSPSMTQIVHEQYF.

This sequence joins TRBV5-1 and TRBJ1-2, with D hard to call. This CDR3 is 14 amino acids long. Trimming removed 1 base at V and 1 base at J, with 8 bases between. The germline V gene has CDR1 SGHRS and CDR2 YFSETQ. The CDR3 loop is CASSLKINNYGYTF. CDR3 nucleotides: TGCGCCAGCAGCTTGAAGATTAATAACTATGGCTACACCTTC.

This chain links TRBV2 with TRBJ2-3, with TRBD2 identical over 8 bases. This CDR3 comprises 15 residues. Germline V gene data show CDR1 as SNHLY and CDR2 as FYNNEI. After removal of 6 bases from V and 4 bases from J, the junction contained 9 bases not matched to a gene. The CDR3 bases are TGTGCCAGCAGCGTGGGACTAGGGCCGCCAGATACGCAGTATTTT. Encoded protein: CASSVGLGPPDTQYF. Combining the CDR3 with reference TRBV2 and TRBJ2-3 gives the whole variable domain EPEVTQTPSHQVTQMGQEVILRCVPISNHLYFYWYRQILGQKVEFLVSFYNNEISEKSEIFDDQFSVERPDGSNFTLKIRSTKLEDSAMYFCASSVGLGPPDTQYFGPGTRLTVL.

Comments on this clonotype: Relative to the germline gene, one junction end is altered; a read error may explain this. V and J are TRBV3-1 and TRBJ2-1; D gene ambiguous. This CDR3 region has 15 residues. Per the germline V gene, CDR1 is LGHDT and CDR2 is YNNKEL (reference sequence). The DNA for the CDR3 is TGTGCCGGCAGCCATACTGGTAGCTCCTACAATGAGCAGTTCTTC. Protein: CAGSHTGSSYNEQFF.

The J gene is TRBJ1-1, the V gene TRBV3-1; possible D gene TRBD1, 6 bases. Trimming shortened V by 3 bases and J by 6 bases, and 11 bases separated the two germline ends. The germline V gene encodes CDR1 LGHDT and CDR2 YNNKEL (reference sequence). The CDR3 runs 13 residues. The DNA of the CDR3 is TGTGCCAGCAGCCAGATGGAGGGGGCTGAAGCTTTCTTT. Protein sequence: CASSQMEGAEAFF. The entire variable domain, with the rest obtained from reference TRBV3-1 and TRBJ1-1, is as follows: DTAVSQTPKYLVTQMGNDKSIKCEQNLGHDTMYWYKQDSKKFLKIMFSYNNKELIINETVPNRFSPKSPDKAHLNLHINSLELGDSAVYFCASSQMEGAEAFFGQGTRLTVV.